What follows are 15 T cell receptor beta chains derived from one specimen sequenced in a study of Graves' ophthalmopathy and Graves' hyperthyroidism. Amplification of the TCR beta CDR3 regions used RNA transcripts (as template). HTBI-primed first-round RT-PCR preceded second-round multiplex PCR. TCRdb re-called the multiplex PCR reads through MiXCR, storing one row per CDR3 protein. Here the sample spans over 650,000 distinct CDR3 sequences, about two fifths being singletons. The sequenced sample consisted of peripheral blood. The receptor set was obtained from an adult man with Graves' ophthalmopathy.

This clonotype was seen repeatedly, ten times or more. This chain connects TRBV2 to TRBJ2-7, with 9 bases that match TRBD1. With 7 bases clipped from V and 2 bases from J, the junction kept 6 bases outside the gene matches. Germline V CDR1 and CDR2: SNHLY, FYNNEI. CDR3 length: 14 residues. The CDR3 loop is CASMGTGLPYEQYF. CDR3 DNA sequence: TGTGCCAGCATGGGGACAGGGCTTCCCTACGAGCAGTACTTC.

The chain is built from TRBV2 and TRBJ1-2; 7 bases fit TRBD1. V trimming: 3 bases; J trimming: 4 bases; junction bases outside the gene matches: 8. CDR3 length: 15 residues. The germline V gene has CDR1 SNHLY and CDR2 FYNNEI. In DNA, the CDR3 is TGTGCCAGCAGTGAGAACAGGGGTCTAGGCTATGGCTACACCTTC. Translation: CASSENRGLGYGYTF.

The chain links TRBV25-1 to TRBJ1-5; 7 positions agree with TRBD1. Per germline, CDR1 MGHDK and CDR2 SYGVNS. CDR3 length equals 16 residues. V dropped 3 bases and J dropped 7; count of bases not matched to a gene: 12. In DNA, the CDR3 is TGTGCCAGCAGTGAGTGGACAGGTCGCATCTGGCAGCCCCAGCATTTT. It translates to CASSEWTGRIWQPQHF. The entire variable domain, with the rest obtained from reference TRBV25-1 and TRBJ1-5, is as follows: EADIYQTPRYLVIGTGKKITLECSQTMGHDKMYWYQQDPGMELHLIHYSYGVNSTEKGDLSSESTVSRIRTEHFPLTLESARPSHTSQYLCASSEWTGRIWQPQHFGDGTRLSIL.

In its sample, this clonotype was seen many times. This chain joins TRBV10-3 and TRBJ2-7; D may match TRBD1 or TRBD2 (5 bases each). CDR1 and CDR2 from the germline V gene are ENHRY and SYGVKD. V lost 5 bases to trimming and J lost 7 bases, with 21 bases between them. The CDR3 extends over 15 amino acids. The CDR3 protein is CAISQSGTSVREQYF. In DNA form, the CDR3 reads TGTGCCATCAGTCAATCCGGGACCTCGGTGAGGGAGCAGTACTTC.

In this sample, this clonotype turned up many times. The V gene is TRBV29-1, the J gene TRBJ1-4; perhaps TRBD1 as D (6 bases). The CDR3 consists of 14 residues. Germline CDR1 SQVTM, CDR2 ANQGSEA. V lost 7 bases and J lost 8, with 20 bases in between. Here the CDR3 DNA reads TGCAGCGGGGGAAGGGGGGGCAGGGACGAAAAACTGTTTTTT. Amino acids: CSGGRGGRDEKLFF. Supplemented by reference TRBV29-1 and TRBJ1-4, the full variable domain reads SAVISQKPSRDICQRGTSLTIQCQVDSQVTMMFWYRQQPGQSLTLIATANQGSEATYESGFVIDKFPISRPNLTFSTLTVSNMSPEDSSIYLCSGGRGGRDEKLFFGSGTQLSVL.

This clonotype occurred many times. The J gene is TRBJ2-5, the V gene TRBV11-2; 8 bases line up with TRBD2. CDR1 and CDR2 from the germline V gene are SGHAT and FQNNGV. This CDR3 contains 14 residues. V shed 2 bases and J 4 bases; nucleotides not matched to a gene: 3. CDR3 in amino acids: CASSLLAGLETQYF. The CDR3 bases are TGTGCCAGCAGCTTATTAGCGGGGTTAGAGACCCAGTACTTC.

This clonotype occurred a few times. V gene TRBV4-1 combines with J gene TRBJ2-6; D may be TRBD1 (5 bases). V was pared by 3 bases and J by 15 bases, with 18 bases between. Germline-derived CDR1 and CDR2 are MGHRA and YSYEKL. CDR3 size: 14 residues. The chain's CDR3 is CASSHDSMGNGLTF. The CDR3 nucleotides are TGCGCCAGCAGCCACGACAGTATGGGGAATGGCCTGACTTTC.

This clonotype was observed at least ten times. The V call is TRBV29-1, the J call TRBJ2-7, with D hard to call. Germline loops: CDR1 SQVTM, CDR2 ANQGSEA. Trimming stripped 4 bases from V and 7 bases from J, with 20 bases between. The CDR3 consists of 14 residues. Written as DNA, the CDR3 is TGCAGCGTTGGGGAACGGACGGTCAGTGGGGAGCAGTACTTC. Protein: CSVGERTVSGEQYF.

This clonotype came up a few times. This chain connects TRBV4-3 to TRBJ2-5; TRBD1 agrees at 12 bases. Unmatched junction bases numbered 11, after V lost 1 base and J lost 5 bases. CDR1 and CDR2 from the germline V gene are LGHNA and YSLEER. There are 18 residues in the CDR3. The CDR3 region is CASSQGGTGGQGWETQYF. For the CDR3, the DNA is TGCGCCAGCAGCCAAGGGGGGACAGGGGGCCAAGGGTGGGAGACCCAGTACTTC.

The chain is built from TRBV20-1 and TRBJ2-7; D not certain. The CDR3 consists of 15 residues. The V end lost 0 bases, the J end lost 2 bases, and 14 bases lay between the germline ends. Germline V CDR1 and CDR2: DFQATT, SNEGSKA (reference sequence). CDR3 sequence reads: CSARDPRRSPYEQYF. CDR3 DNA: TGCAGTGCTAGAGATCCCCGCAGGAGCCCCTACGAGCAGTACTTC.

This chain links TRBV4-1 with TRBJ1-5; tentative D call: TRBD1 (5 bases). The CDR3 spans 14 residues. The germline CDR1 and CDR2 sequences are MGHRA and YSYEKL. Between the trimmed V and J ends, which lost 1 base and 7 bases, there was a span of 11 bases. Written as DNA, the CDR3 is TGCGCCAGCAGCCAAGGGGGGAGTGGACAGCCCCAGCATTTT. Translation gives CASSQGGSGQPQHF.

The chain recombines TRBV2 with TRBJ2-5; 16 positions match TRBD2. CDR1 and CDR2 from the germline V gene are SNHLY and FYNNEI. The CDR3 totals 17 residues. V lost 6 bases, J lost 5 bases, and 9 bases stayed unmatched. The CDR3 nucleotides read TGTGCCAGCAGCGTAGGGACTAGCGGGAGGGCCGTGGAGACCCAGTACTTC. This encodes CASSVGTSGRAVETQYF.

This chain joins TRBV6-1 and TRBJ2-5, with a tentative D call TRBD1 (5 bases). In germline, CDR1 is MNHNS, CDR2 SASEGT. The CDR3 loop spans 14 amino acids. The V and J ends lost 3 bases and 7 bases respectively, with 15 bases between them. CDR3 region: CASSDLTGSGTQYF. Written as DNA, the CDR3 is TGTGCCAGCAGTGATCTTACAGGTTCTGGGACCCAGTACTTC.

CDR3 bases: TGTGCCAGCAGCCAAGGGAGACCGAACACTGAAGCTTTCTTT. Protein product: CASSQGRPNTEAFF. The chain is built from TRBV5-5 and TRBJ1-1; D is ambiguous. Trimming stripped 4 bases from V and 1 base from J, with 11 bases between. Germline CDR1 and CDR2: SGHKS and YYEKEE (reference sequence). The CDR3 covers 14 residues. Together with reference TRBV5-5 and TRBJ1-1, the CDR3 gives the full variable domain: DAGVTQSPTHLIKTRGQQVTLRCSPISGHKSVSWYQQVLGQGPQFIFQYYEKEERGRGNFPDRFSARQFPNYSSELNVNALLLGDSALYLCASSQGRPNTEAFFGQGTRLTVV.

Regarding this clonotype: The junction and the germline gene differ at one end; a read error may be behind it. The V call is TRBV5-4, the J call TRBJ2-5; 7 bases match TRBD2. The CDR3 loop spans 15 amino acids. The germline CDR1 and CDR2 sequences are SGHNT and YYREEE (reference sequence). The CDR3 DNA reads TGTGCCAGCGGCTTGGCAGGGACGGGAGGAGAGACCCAGTACTTC. This gives the protein CASGLAGTGGETQYF.